A single sample is the source of the 8 T cell receptor beta chains below, sequenced in a study of T cell responses to AZD1222 COVID-19 vaccine. Assay: immunoSEQ multiplex PCR; the TCRdb copy retains only in-frame clones and omits some. The sample holds approximately 57,000 clones, 86% seen once. Here the sequenced sample was peripheral blood, taken on day 0 of AZD1222 vaccination. The origin of the receptors is an adult in good health.

In its sample, this clone was seen once. V and J are TRBV29-1 and TRBJ2-1, with 14 bases aligning to TRBD2. The CDR3 has 16 residues. Germline V lookup: CDR1 SQVTM, CDR2 ANQGSEA. The V segment lost 6 bases and the J segment 5 bases; nucleotides outside the gene matches: 9. The CDR3 bases are TGCAGCGTGGCCGGGACTAGCGGGAGATCTCACAATGAGCAGTTCTTC. Residues: CSVAGTSGRSHNEQFF.

The chain links TRBV5-1 to TRBJ1-1, with D unclear. Per the germline V gene, CDR1 is SGHRS and CDR2 is YFSETQ. Trimming removed 0 bases at V and 7 bases at J, with 16 bases between. The CDR3 has 15 amino acids. CDR3 in amino acids: CASSLGGSNTDEAFF. CDR3 nucleotides: TGCGCCAGCAGCTTGGGAGGGTCGAATACTGATGAAGCTTTCTTT.

This clone occurred once. The V gene is TRBV5-1, the J gene TRBJ2-3; tentatively, D is TRBD2 (5 bases). Germline CDR1 is SGHRS and CDR2 is YFSETQ. Trimming pared 0 bases from V and 0 bases from J, leaving 11 bases between. The CDR3 totals 16 residues. The CDR3 coding sequence is TGCGCCAGCAGCTTGGCCTTACGGGGTAGCACAGATACGCAGTATTTT. Protein: CASSLALRGSTDTQYF.

The genes are TRBV6-5 and TRBJ1-2; D not resolved. CDR3 length: 12 residues. V was trimmed by 7 bases and J by 8 bases, leaving 14 bases between them. Germline V lookup: CDR1 MNHEY, CDR2 SVGAGI. CDR3 amino acids: CASTKDRGGYTF. Written as DNA, the CDR3 is TGTGCCAGCACGAAGGACCGCGGGGGCTACACCTTC.

This chain uses TRBV5-5 with TRBJ1-5; possible D gene TRBD1, 6 bases. This CDR3 comprises 14 residues. V dropped 2 bases and J dropped 7 bases, with 13 bases sitting between them. Germline V gives CDR1 SGHKS, CDR2 YYEKEE (reference sequence). CDR3 amino acids: CASSFPGGQQPQHF. The CDR3 nucleotides read TGTGCCAGCAGCTTTCCCGGGGGCCAGCAGCCCCAGCATTTT.

The rearrangement links TRBV3-1 (or the pseudogene TRBV3-2) to TRBJ1-3, with TRBD1 matching 9 bases. V lost 7 bases to trimming and J lost 0 bases; unmatched junction nucleotides: 4. From germline, CDR1 is LGHDT and CDR2 YNNKEL (reference sequence). The CDR3 totals 15 residues. Written as DNA, the CDR3 is TGTGCCAGCAACAGGGGGCTGTACTCTGGAAACACCATATATTTT. Residues: CASNRGLYSGNTIYF.

In DNA form, the CDR3 reads TGTGCCAGCAGTCGCGGACAGGGACGCACAGATACGCAGTATTTT. It specifies CASSRGQGRTDTQYF. J is TRBJ2-3 and V is TRBV2; 8 nucleotides match TRBD1. V shed 5 bases, J shed 1 base, and the junction held 5 bases outside the gene matches. The CDR3 spans 15 residues. CDR1 SNHLY and CDR2 FYNNEI come from the germline V gene.

The chain couples TRBV3-1 (or the pseudogene TRBV3-2) to TRBJ2-7; D call uncertain. Trimming took off 1 base at V and 1 base at J, with 2 bases between the two ends. The CDR3 spans 12 residues. CDR1 and CDR2 from the germline V gene are LGHDT and YNNKEL (reference sequence). The CDR3 bases are TGTGCCAGCAGCCAAGCATCCTACGAGCAGTACTTC. Protein product: CASSQASYEQYF.